The 26 T cell receptor beta chains in this list originate from one sample, sequenced in a study of control samples from healthy donors and cancer patients. Method: immunoSEQ multiplex PCR; TCRdb's copy keeps in-frame clones and lacks some. The profile shows 100,000 to 150,000 clones, about 90% of them singletons. The sequenced sample consisted of blood. These receptors all come from a man younger than 30 in good health.

This clone was seen only once. The V call is TRBV5-1, the J call TRBJ1-1; 10 nucleotides match TRBD1. With 4 bases clipped from V and 4 bases from J, the junction kept 13 bases outside the gene matches. This CDR3 has 17 residues. Germline CDR1 SGHRS, CDR2 YFSETQ. The CDR3 DNA reads as TGCGCCAGCAGCCCAATTAACAACGGACAGGGGGGCACTGAAGCTTTCTTT. Protein product: CASSPINNGQGGTEAFF.

V and J are TRBV4-3 and TRBJ2-3; D is undetermined. CDR1 is LGHNA, CDR2 YSLEER, per germline. The CDR3 length is 15 residues. V gave up 1 base and J gave up 2 bases, with 10 bases separating them. The CDR3 DNA reads TGCGCCAGCAGCCAAGGGTCCGGGCACACAGATACGCAGTATTTT. It encodes CASSQGSGHTDTQYF.

This sequence joins TRBV30 and TRBJ1-5, with TRBD1 as a possible D gene (5 bases). V dropped 3 bases and J dropped 4 bases, with 13 bases sitting between them. CDR1 and CDR2 (germline): GTSNPN, SVGIG (reference sequence). This CDR3 has 14 amino acids. The CDR3 DNA reads TGTGCCTGGAGATTGCCAGGGAGAAATCAGCCCCAGCATTTT. Translated: CAWRLPGRNQPQHF.

As DNA, the CDR3 is TGTGCCATCAATATGGACAGGGGGAATGGGGGCTACACCTTC. Translated, it gives CAINMDRGNGGYTF. The chain couples TRBV10-3 to TRBJ1-2, with 10 bases aligning to TRBD1. J was trimmed by 8 bases and V by 7 bases; bases with no gene match: 10. This CDR3 contains 14 residues. Germline values: CDR1 ENHRY, CDR2 SYGVKD.

The chain is built from TRBV6-6 and TRBJ1-5; 8 bases are shared with TRBD1. The length of the CDR3 is 15 residues. The junction had 9 bases not matched to a gene; V was cut back by 4 bases and J by 7 bases. Germline assignment: CDR1 MNHNY and CDR2 SVGAGI (reference sequence). This CDR3 reads CASSSLTGAVQPQHF. In DNA, the CDR3 is TGTGCCAGCAGTTCCTTGACAGGGGCAGTGCAGCCCCAGCATTTT.

The rearrangement joins TRBV19 to TRBJ1-5, with unresolved D. The CDR3 contains 14 residues. V dropped 3 bases and J dropped 2 bases, with 8 bases sitting between them. Germline V gene lookup returns CDR1 LNHDA and CDR2 SQIVND (reference sequence). The CDR3 nucleotides are TGTGCCAGTAGTATGTTGAAGGGCAATCAGCCCCAGCATTTT. This gives the protein CASSMLKGNQPQHF.

V usage is TRBV11-3 and J usage is TRBJ2-7, with 9 bases matching TRBD1. CDR1 is SGHNT and CDR2 is YENEEA in the germline V gene. J gave up 5 bases and V 1 base, and 3 bases lay outside the gene matches. The CDR3 totals 14 residues. CDR3 in amino acids: CASSLGDRVHEQYF. As DNA, the CDR3 is TGTGCCAGCAGCTTAGGGGACAGGGTCCACGAGCAGTACTTC. Looking up the rest from reference TRBV11-3 and TRBJ2-7 gives the full variable domain: EAGVVQSPRYKIIEKKQPVAFWCNPISGHNTLYWYLQNLGQGPELLIRYENEEAVDDSQLPKDRFSAERLKGVDSTLKIQPAELGDSAVYLCASSLGDRVHEQYFGPGTRLTVT.

V is TRBV5-1 and J is TRBJ1-1, with a possible D match to TRBD1 (5 bases). Looked up from germline, CDR1 is SGHRS and CDR2 is YFSETQ. This CDR3 has 14 amino acids. V lost 4 bases, J lost 0 bases, and 10 bases lay in between. CDR3 in DNA: TGCGCCAGCAGCCCACAGGCCTTGAACACTGAAGCTTTCTTT. This translates into CASSPQALNTEAFF.

The CDR3 bases are TGCGCCAGCAGTACGGACAGGGAGTTCAATGAGCAGTTCTTC. Its translation: CASSTDREFNEQFF. The J gene is TRBJ2-1, the V gene TRBV10-2; 8 positions agree with TRBD1. In germline, CDR1 is WSHSY, CDR2 SAAADI. The ends lost 5 bases at V and 6 bases at J; junction bases unmatched: 6. The CDR3 extends over 14 amino acids.

This clone was recorded only once. The V and J genes are TRBV2 and TRBJ1-6, with a tentative D call TRBD1 (5 bases). The length of the CDR3 is 12 residues. V lost 11 bases, J lost 9 bases, and 14 bases lay in between. CDR1 is SNHLY and CDR2 is FYNNEI in the germline V gene. The CDR3 spells CAEGVASSPLHF. Here the CDR3 DNA reads TGTGCCGAAGGGGTGGCCAGTTCACCCCTCCACTTT.

This chain links TRBV29-1 with TRBJ2-2; 7 positions agree with TRBD2. Germline values: CDR1 SQVTM, CDR2 ANQGSEA. The CDR3 loop spans 13 amino acids. The V segment lost 6 bases and the J segment 3 bases; nucleotides outside the gene matches: 4. For the CDR3, the DNA is TGCAGCGTAAGACTAGCCGACACCGGGGAGCTGTTTTTT. It codes for CSVRLADTGELFF.

This clone was observed a handful of times. This specimen includes other DNA sequences encoding the same CDR3. The gene calls are TRBV30 and TRBJ1-5; D may be TRBD1 (5 bases). Between the trimmed V and J ends, which lost 2 bases and 6 bases, there was a span of 11 bases. Germline-derived CDR1 and CDR2 are GTSNPN and SVGIG (reference sequence). The CDR3 loop spans 13 amino acids. CDR3 nucleotide sequence: TGTGCCTGGAGTTTCAGGGCGGGTCAGCCCCAGCATTTT. Amino acid sequence: CAWSFRAGQPQHF. Full variable domain (rest looked up from reference TRBV30 and TRBJ1-5): SQTIHQWPATLVQPVGSPLSLECTVEGTSNPNLYWYRQAAGRGLQLLFYSVGIGQISSEVPQNLSASRPQDRQFILSSKKLLLSDSGFYLCAWSFRAGQPQHFGDGTRLSIL.

V and J are TRBV24-1 and TRBJ2-3, with D possibly TRBD2 on 6 matching bases. Germline values: CDR1 KGHDR, CDR2 SFDVKD. V lost 1 base and J lost 4, with 17 bases in between. The CDR3 spans 17 residues. In DNA, the CDR3 is TGTGCCACCAGTGATTTAGGGCCCGACTCGGGGGCAGATACGCAGTATTTT. Translated, it gives CATSDLGPDSGADTQYF.

The genes are TRBV15 and TRBJ1-1, with D possibly matching TRBD1 (6 bases). The V end lost 1 base, the J end lost 1 base, and 13 bases lay between the germline ends. Germline lookup yields CDR1 LNHNV and CDR2 YYDKDF (reference sequence). CDR3 length equals 16 residues. The CDR3 nucleotides read TGTGCCACCAGCAGAGGGCCTACAGGGAAGAACACTGAAGCTTTCTTT. It is translated as CATSRGPTGKNTEAFF.

V gene TRBV10-3 combines with J gene TRBJ2-1; 9 positions match TRBD2. With 8 bases clipped from V and 6 bases from J, the junction kept 11 bases outside the gene matches. Per germline, CDR1 ENHRY and CDR2 SYGVKD. CDR3 length: 15 amino acids. The CDR3 reads CAIGSSGRGPNEQFF. The CDR3 nucleotides are TGTGCCATCGGTAGTAGCGGGAGAGGGCCCAATGAGCAGTTCTTC.

This chain joins TRBV11-2 and TRBJ1-1; D possibly corresponds to TRBD1 (5 bases). This CDR3 has 15 amino acids. The V gene's germline CDR1 is SGHAT and CDR2 FQNNGV. V was shortened by 5 bases and J by 2 bases, with 15 bases between the two germline ends. CDR3 DNA: TGTGCCAGCAGCAGGTTGACAGCCGCTAACACTGAAGCTTTCTTT. This codes for CASSRLTAANTEAFF.

This clone was seen once. V usage is TRBV27 and J usage is TRBJ1-5; no firm D call. V was clipped by 6 bases and J by 5 bases, with 11 bases between them. Germline values: CDR1 MNHEY, CDR2 SMNVEV (reference sequence). The CDR3 length is 13 residues. In nucleotides, the CDR3 is TGTGCCAGCAGGCTATACGGGGATCAGCCCCAGCATTTT. Translated, it gives CASRLYGDQPQHF.

The chain has TRBV9 and TRBJ2-7; D is undetermined. The CDR3 runs to 13 residues. The V gene lost 4 bases and the J gene lost 3 bases, with 11 bases spanning the gap. In germline, CDR1 is SGDLS, CDR2 YYNGEE. The CDR3 here is CASSPHTDYEQYF. In DNA, the CDR3 is TGTGCCAGCAGCCCTCACACTGACTACGAGCAGTACTTC.

This chain links TRBV18 with TRBJ2-1; 10 positions match TRBD2. Germline lookup yields CDR1 KGHSH and CDR2 LQKENI. The CDR3 has 19 residues. The V segment lost 6 bases and the J segment 7 bases; nucleotides outside the gene matches: 21. The CDR3 sequence: CASSDRLQGASGSRNEQFF. The CDR3 DNA is TGTGCCAGCTCTGACCGGTTACAGGGAGCTAGCGGGAGTAGGAATGAGCAGTTCTTC.

The genes are TRBV7-2 and TRBJ2-4, with TRBD2 as a possible D gene (5 bases). Germline-derived CDR1 and CDR2 are SGHTA and FQGNSA. Trimming left V 2 bases short and J 8 bases short, with 13 bases between. The CDR3 is 14 residues long. CDR3 protein: CASSLYRGMDIQYF. In DNA, the CDR3 is TGTGCCAGCAGCTTATATCGGGGAATGGACATTCAGTACTTC. Full variable domain (missing parts from reference TRBV7-2 and TRBJ2-4): GAGVSQSPSNKVTEKGKDVELRCDPISGHTALYWYRQSLGQGLEFLIYFQGNSAPDKSGLPSDRFSAERTGGSVSTLTIQRTQQEDSAVYLCASSLYRGMDIQYFGAGTRLSVL.

This clone has only one observation. V gene TRBV6-6 combines with J gene TRBJ2-7; the D gene is possibly TRBD1 (5 bases). In germline, CDR1 is MNHNY, CDR2 SVGAGI (reference sequence). V shed 2 bases and J shed 7 bases, with 9 bases lying between them. The CDR3 has 12 amino acids. The CDR3 DNA sequence: TGTGCCAGCAGTTACGACAGAACTGAGCAGTACTTC. Protein product: CASSYDRTEQYF.

As regards this clone: This same CDR3 is encoded by further DNA sequences in the sample. The chain uses TRBV19 and TRBJ1-1; no reliable D call. Germline V gene sequence: CDR1 LNHDA, CDR2 SQIVND (reference sequence). CDR3 length: 13 residues. V dropped 4 bases and J dropped 1 base, with 7 bases sitting between them. CDR3 nucleotide sequence: TGTGCCAGTAGTAAATTGGGGAACACTGAAGCTTTCTTT. This codes for CASSKLGNTEAFF.

This clone occurred a few times. V is TRBV19 and J is TRBJ2-1; TRBD2 is a possible D gene (5 bases). With 7 bases removed from V and 8 bases from J, the gap between germline ends came to 15 bases. The CDR3 is 13 residues long. Germline V gene lookup returns CDR1 LNHDA and CDR2 SQIVND (reference sequence). CDR3 DNA: TGTGCCAGTACCCTGCCCGACTATGATGAGCAGTTCTTC. Translated: CASTLPDYDEQFF.

The gene calls are TRBV7-2 and TRBJ2-7; D ambiguous. V shed 2 bases and J shed 4 bases, with 6 bases lying between them. CDR3 length: 12 residues. Germline V CDR1 and CDR2: SGHTA, FQGNSA. The CDR3: CASSLIPYEQYF. Written as DNA, the CDR3 is TGTGCCAGCAGCTTAATTCCTTACGAGCAGTACTTC.

CDR3 bases: TGTGCCAGCAGTCGACCCGCTAGCGGAAGATACCCCTTTAACGAGCAGTACTTC. Translation gives CASSRPASGRYPFNEQYF. This chain connects TRBV6-6 to TRBJ2-7; TRBD2 aligns across 7 bases. The CDR3 has 18 residues. Germline V gene lookup returns CDR1 MNHNY and CDR2 SVGAGI (reference sequence). V gave up 5 bases and J gave up 5 bases; unmatched junction bases: 21.

The rearrangement uses TRBV9 and TRBJ1-1; D might be TRBD1 (5 bases). The CDR3 is 14 amino acids. CDR1 and CDR2 (germline): SGDLS, YYNGEE. Trimming left V 0 bases short and J 4 bases short, with 10 bases between. CDR3 bases: TGTGCCAGCAGCGTAGTTTTTGGGGGCACTGAAGCTTTCTTT. Translating gives CASSVVFGGTEAFF.